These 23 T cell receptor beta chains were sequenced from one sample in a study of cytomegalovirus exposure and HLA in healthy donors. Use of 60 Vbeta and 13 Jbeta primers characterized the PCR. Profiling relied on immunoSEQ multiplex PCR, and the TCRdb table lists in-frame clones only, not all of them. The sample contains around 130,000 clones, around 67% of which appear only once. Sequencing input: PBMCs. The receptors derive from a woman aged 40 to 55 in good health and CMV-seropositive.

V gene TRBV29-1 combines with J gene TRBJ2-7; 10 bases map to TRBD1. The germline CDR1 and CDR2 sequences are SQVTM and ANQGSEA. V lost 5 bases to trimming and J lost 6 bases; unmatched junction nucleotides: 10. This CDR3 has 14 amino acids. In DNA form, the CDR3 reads TGCAGCGTTCACCGGGACAGGGGTACGGGCGAGCAGTACTTC. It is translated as CSVHRDRGTGEQYF.

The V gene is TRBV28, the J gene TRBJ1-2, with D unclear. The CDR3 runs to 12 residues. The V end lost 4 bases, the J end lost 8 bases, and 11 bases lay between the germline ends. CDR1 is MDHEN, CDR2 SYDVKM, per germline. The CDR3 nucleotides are TGTGCCAGCAGTTCGGGTCGATGGGGCTACACCTTC. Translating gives CASSSGRWGYTF.

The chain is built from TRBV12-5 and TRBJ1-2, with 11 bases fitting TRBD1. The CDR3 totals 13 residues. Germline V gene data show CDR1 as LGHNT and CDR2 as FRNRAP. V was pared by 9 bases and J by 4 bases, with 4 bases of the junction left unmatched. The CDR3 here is CASRDRGSYGYTF. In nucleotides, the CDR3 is TGTGCTAGCCGGGACAGGGGGTCCTATGGCTACACCTTC. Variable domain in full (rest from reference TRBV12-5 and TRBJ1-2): DARVTQTPRHKVTEMGQEVTMRCQPILGHNTVFWYRQTMMQGLELLAYFRNRAPLDDSGMPKDRFSAEMPDATLATLKIQPSEPRDSAVYFCASRDRGSYGYTFGSGTRLTVV.

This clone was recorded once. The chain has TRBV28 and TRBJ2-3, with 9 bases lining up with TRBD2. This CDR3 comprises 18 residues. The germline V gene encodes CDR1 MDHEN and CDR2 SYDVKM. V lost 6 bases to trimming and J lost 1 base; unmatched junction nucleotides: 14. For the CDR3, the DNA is TGTGCCAGCAGCCCTCCCAAGGCTAGCGGGGCCCGCACAGATACGCAGTATTTT. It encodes CASSPPKASGARTDTQYF.

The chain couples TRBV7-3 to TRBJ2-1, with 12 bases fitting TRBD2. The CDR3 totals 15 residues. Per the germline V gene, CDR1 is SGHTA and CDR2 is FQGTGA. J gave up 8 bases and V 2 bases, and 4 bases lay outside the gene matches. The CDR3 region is CASSLWTSGNHEQFF. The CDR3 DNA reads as TGTGCCAGCAGCTTATGGACTAGCGGGAATCATGAGCAGTTCTTC.

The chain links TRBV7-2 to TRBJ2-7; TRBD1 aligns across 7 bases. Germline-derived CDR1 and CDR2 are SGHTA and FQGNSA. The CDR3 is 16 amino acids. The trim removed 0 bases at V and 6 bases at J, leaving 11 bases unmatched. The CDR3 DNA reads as TGTGCCAGCAGCTTAGCGCGGGCAGGGGGTGGGGGCGAGCAGTACTTC. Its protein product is CASSLARAGGGGEQYF.

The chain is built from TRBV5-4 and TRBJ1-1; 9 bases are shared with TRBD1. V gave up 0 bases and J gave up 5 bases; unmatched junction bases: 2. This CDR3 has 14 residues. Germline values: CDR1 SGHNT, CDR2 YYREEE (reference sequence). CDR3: CASSLGQGGTEAFF. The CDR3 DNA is TGTGCCAGCAGCTTGGGACAGGGGGGAACTGAAGCTTTCTTT.

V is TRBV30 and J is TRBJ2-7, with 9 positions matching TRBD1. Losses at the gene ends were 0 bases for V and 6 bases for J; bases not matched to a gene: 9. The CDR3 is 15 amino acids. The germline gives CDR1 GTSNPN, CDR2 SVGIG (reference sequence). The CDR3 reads CAWSVIGTGKFEQYF. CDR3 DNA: TGTGCCTGGAGTGTAATTGGGACAGGGAAATTCGAGCAGTACTTC.

CDR3 sequence reads: CAISEWLAGPKVGEQFF. DNA for the CDR3: TGTGCCATCAGTGAGTGGCTAGCGGGCCCCAAGGTGGGTGAGCAGTTCTTC. The V gene is TRBV10-3, the J gene TRBJ2-1; 8 bases agree with TRBD2. With 1 base clipped from V and 9 bases from J, the junction kept 14 bases outside the gene matches. CDR3 length: 17 residues. Germline V gene data show CDR1 as ENHRY and CDR2 as SYGVKD.

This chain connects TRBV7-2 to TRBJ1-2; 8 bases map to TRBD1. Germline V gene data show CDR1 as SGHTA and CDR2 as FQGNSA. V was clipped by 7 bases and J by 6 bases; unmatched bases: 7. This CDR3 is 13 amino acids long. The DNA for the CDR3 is TGTGCCAGCAAATGGACAGGGAAGGATGGCTACACCTTC. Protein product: CASKWTGKDGYTF.

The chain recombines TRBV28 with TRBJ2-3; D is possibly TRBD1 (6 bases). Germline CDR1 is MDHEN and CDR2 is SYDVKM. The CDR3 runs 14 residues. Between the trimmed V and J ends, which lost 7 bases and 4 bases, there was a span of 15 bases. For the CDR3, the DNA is TGTGCCAGCAAACGGGACAATGGGCCAGATACGCAGTATTTT. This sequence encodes CASKRDNGPDTQYF.

The CDR3 DNA reads TGTGCCAGCAGTATCCTAGGGACAGGGGGAGACGAGCAGTACTTC. Translating gives CASSILGTGGDEQYF. The chain carries TRBV28 and TRBJ2-7; 11 bases line up with TRBD1. Per germline, CDR1 MDHEN and CDR2 SYDVKM. This CDR3 is built from 15 residues. V lost 5 bases and J lost 5; bases outside the gene matches: 8.

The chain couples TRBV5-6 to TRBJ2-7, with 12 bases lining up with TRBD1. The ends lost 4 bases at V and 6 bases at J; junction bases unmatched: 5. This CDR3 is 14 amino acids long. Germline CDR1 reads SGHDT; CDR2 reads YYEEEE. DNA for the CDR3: TGTGCCAGCAGCCGGGACAGGGGGCGCTCCGAGCAGTACTTC. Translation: CASSRDRGRSEQYF.

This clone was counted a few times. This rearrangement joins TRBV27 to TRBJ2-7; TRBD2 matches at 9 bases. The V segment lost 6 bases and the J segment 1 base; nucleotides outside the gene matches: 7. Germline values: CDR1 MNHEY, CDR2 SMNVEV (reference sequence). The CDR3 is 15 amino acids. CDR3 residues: CASSRTAGGSYEQYF. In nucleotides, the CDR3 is TGTGCCAGCAGCCGAACAGCGGGAGGTTCCTACGAGCAGTACTTC.

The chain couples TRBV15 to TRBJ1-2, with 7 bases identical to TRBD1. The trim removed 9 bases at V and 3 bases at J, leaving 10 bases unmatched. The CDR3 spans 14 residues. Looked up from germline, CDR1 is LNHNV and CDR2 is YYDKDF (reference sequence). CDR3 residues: CATQGRQRDYGYTF. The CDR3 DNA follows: TGTGCCACACAGGGGCGGCAAAGGGACTATGGCTACACCTTC.

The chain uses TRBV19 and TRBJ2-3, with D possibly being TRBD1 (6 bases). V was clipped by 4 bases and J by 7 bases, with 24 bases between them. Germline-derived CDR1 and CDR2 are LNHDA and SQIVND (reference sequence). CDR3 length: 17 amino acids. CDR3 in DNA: TGTGCCAGTAGTACTCTAAAACGGGACAAAGGTACGTATACGCAGTATTTT. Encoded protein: CASSTLKRDKGTYTQYF.

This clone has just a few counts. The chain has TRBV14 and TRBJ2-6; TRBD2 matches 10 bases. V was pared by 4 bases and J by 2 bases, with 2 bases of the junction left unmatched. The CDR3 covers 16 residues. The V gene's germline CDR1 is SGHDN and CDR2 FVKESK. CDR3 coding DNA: TGTGCCAGCAGCCGAGGGACTAGCGCTGGGGCCAACGTCCTGACTTTC. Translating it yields CASSRGTSAGANVLTF.

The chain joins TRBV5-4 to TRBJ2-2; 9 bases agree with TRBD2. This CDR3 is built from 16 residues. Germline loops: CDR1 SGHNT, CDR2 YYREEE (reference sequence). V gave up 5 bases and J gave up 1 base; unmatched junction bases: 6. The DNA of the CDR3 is TGTGCCAGCAGTAGAGCGGGAGGTATGAACACCGGGGAGCTGTTTTTT. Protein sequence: CASSRAGGMNTGELFF.

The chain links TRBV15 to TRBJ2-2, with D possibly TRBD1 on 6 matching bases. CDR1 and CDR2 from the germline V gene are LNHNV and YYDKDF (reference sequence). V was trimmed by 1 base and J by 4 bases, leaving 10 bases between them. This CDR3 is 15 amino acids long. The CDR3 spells CATSRVTGSTGELFF. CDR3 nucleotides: TGTGCCACCAGCAGAGTTACAGGGAGCACCGGGGAGCTGTTTTTT. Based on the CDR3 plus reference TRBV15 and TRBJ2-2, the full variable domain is DAMVIQNPRYQVTQFGKPVTLSCSQTLNHNVMYWYQQKSSQAPKLLFHYYDKDFNNEADTPDNFQSRRPNTSFCFLDIRSPGLGDTAMYLCATSRVTGSTGELFFGEGSRLTVL.

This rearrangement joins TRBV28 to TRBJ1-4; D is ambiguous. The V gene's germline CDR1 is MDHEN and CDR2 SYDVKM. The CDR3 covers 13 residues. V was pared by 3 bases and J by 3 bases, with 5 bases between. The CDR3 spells CASSFTANEKLFF. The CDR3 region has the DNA TGTGCCAGCAGTTTTACGGCTAATGAAAAACTGTTTTTT.

CDR3 sequence: CASSVDRGGRETQYF. CDR3 in DNA: TGTGCCAGCAGCGTAGACCGCGGAGGGAGGGAGACCCAGTACTTC. V is TRBV9 and J is TRBJ2-5; TRBD2 might be the D (6 bases). V was clipped by 0 bases and J by 5 bases, with 14 bases between them. The CDR3 loop spans 15 amino acids. From germline, CDR1 is SGDLS and CDR2 YYNGEE.

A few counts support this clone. CDR3 sequence: CASPGLAGLRYF. In DNA, the CDR3 is TGCGCCAGCCCTGGACTAGCGGGACTCCGGTACTTC. The J gene is TRBJ2-7, the V gene TRBV10-1; 12 bases map to TRBD2. Looked up from germline, CDR1 is WNHNN and CDR2 is SYGVQD (reference sequence). Germline trimming cut 8 bases from V and 12 bases from J; bases unmatched to any gene: 8. The CDR3 covers 12 residues.

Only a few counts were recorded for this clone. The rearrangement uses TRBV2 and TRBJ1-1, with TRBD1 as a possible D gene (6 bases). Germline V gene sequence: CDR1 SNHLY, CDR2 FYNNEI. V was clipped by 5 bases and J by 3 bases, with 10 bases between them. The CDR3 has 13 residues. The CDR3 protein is CASSTGTYTEAFF. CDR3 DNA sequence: TGTGCCAGCAGTACAGGGACGTACACTGAAGCTTTCTTT.